The text below deals with one T cell receptor (beta chain). What it binds is not known. A second PCR, run for roughly 7 to 12 cycles, used a sample-barcoded 5' primer plus a J-beta primer mix. TCRdb redid the calling of the 5' RACE reads with MiXCR, one entry per CDR3 protein. The sample lists around 990,000 distinct CDR3 sequences; 25% were seen once. The data were obtained in a study of blood T cells in healthy people across ages. Study observations and caveats: Age advanced and TCR beta diversity per million T cells fell, roughly linearly.

The CDR3 has 13 amino acids. Trimming cost V 7 bases and J 5 bases, with 14 bases left between them. Germline CDR1 reads MDHEN; CDR2 reads SYDVKM. The sample was also reused in another study, on T cells of mothers and their children.

Source material: blood. The origin of this receptor is a girl under 10 years old in good health. The chain links TRBV28 to TRBJ1-1; TRBD1 is a possible D gene (5 bases). The CDR3 sequence: CASKNGGGTEAFF. The CDR3 DNA reads TGTGCCAGCAAAAACGGCGGGGGGACTGAAGCTTTCTTT.